Below are 27 T cell receptor beta chains sequenced from a single sample in a study of T-cell memory formation after mild COVID-19. TCRdb itself ran the 5' RACE reads through MiXCR, one entry per CDR3 protein. The table has fewer than 650,000 distinct CDR3 sequences, approximately 21% seen once. Sequenced input: PBMCs or a T cell subset sorted from them (not recorded which). These receptors all stem from an adult woman who had mild COVID-19 (a few samples of this study predate the infection). Cell type and time point are not known.

This clonotype was detected ten times or more. Relative to the germline gene, one junction end is altered; a read error may explain this. This sequence joins TRBV5-1 and TRBJ1-1; 7 nucleotides align to TRBD1. This CDR3 is built from 13 residues. CDR1 SGHRS and CDR2 YFSETQ come from the germline V gene. The CDR3 here is CASSLGGSTEAFF. Written as DNA, the CDR3 is TGTGCCAGCAGCTTAGGGGGCAGCACTGAAGCTTTCTTT.

Only a few counts were recorded for this clonotype. Germline is not matched at one junction end, which may reflect a read error. The genes are TRBV7-7 and TRBJ2-2; D unclear. CDR3 length equals 15 residues. Germline CDR1 SSHAT, CDR2 FNYEAQ (reference sequence). DNA of the CDR3: TGTGCTAGCAGCTTAGGGCCACCAAACACCGGGGAGCTGTTTTTT. It specifies CASSLGPPNTGELFF.

This sequence joins TRBV19 and TRBJ2-3; tentatively, D is TRBD1 or TRBD2 (5 bases each). Per the germline V gene, CDR1 is LNHDA and CDR2 is SQIVND (reference sequence). Trimming shortened V by 4 bases and J by 0 bases, and 8 bases separated the two germline ends. CDR3 length equals 14 residues. This chain's CDR3 is CASSTGRSTDTQYF. CDR3 DNA sequence: TGTGCCAGTAGTACGGGACGGAGCACAGATACGCAGTATTTT.

The genes are TRBV15 and TRBJ2-2; D remains unclear. Germline CDR1 reads LNHNV; CDR2 reads YYDKDF (reference sequence). V lost 0 bases and J 6 bases, leaving 8 bases between the germline ends. This CDR3 has 14 residues. For the CDR3, the DNA is TGTGCCACCAGCAGAGAGGGCCGGGCCGGGGAGCTGTTTTTT. Its translation is CATSREGRAGELFF.

The J gene is TRBJ2-3, the V gene TRBV19; 8 bases map to TRBD2. In germline, CDR1 is LNHDA, CDR2 SQIVND (reference sequence). After removal of 9 bases from V and 0 bases from J, the junction contained 8 bases not matched to a gene. There are 15 residues in the CDR3. This CDR3 reads CASGAGGASTDTQYF. DNA of the CDR3: TGTGCCAGCGGGGCCGGGGGGGCCAGCACAGATACGCAGTATTTT. Full variable domain (remainder filled in from reference TRBV19 and TRBJ2-3): DGGITQSPKYLFRKEGQNVTLSCEQNLNHDAMYWYRQDPGQGLRLIYYSQIVNDFQKGDIAEGYSVSREKKESFPLTVTSAQKNPTAFYLCASGAGGASTDTQYFGPGTRLTVL.

This clonotype turned up a few times. The gene calls are TRBV20-1 and TRBJ2-7, with 10 bases that match TRBD2. Germline loops: CDR1 DFQATT, CDR2 SNEGSKA (reference sequence). J was trimmed by 0 bases and V by 3 bases; bases with no gene match: 14. The CDR3 covers 18 residues. The CDR3 region is CSARKDTQWTSGSYEQYF. DNA for the CDR3: TGCAGTGCTAGGAAGGACACCCAATGGACTAGCGGCTCCTACGAGCAGTACTTC.

The rearrangement joins TRBV7-9 to TRBJ1-1, with D uncertain. Trimming shortened V by 5 bases and J by 10 bases, and 17 bases separated the two germline ends. The CDR3 totals 13 residues. Looked up from germline, CDR1 is SEHNR and CDR2 is FQNEAQ (reference sequence). In nucleotides, the CDR3 is TGTGCCAGCAGCGTCAGGACTTCGGATCGAGCTTTCTTT. Translated: CASSVRTSDRAFF.

This chain links TRBV29-1 with TRBJ2-2, with 10 bases aligning to TRBD1. Germline CDR1 reads SQVTM; CDR2 reads ANQGSEA. CDR3 length: 16 residues. Germline trimming cut 2 bases from V and 1 base from J; bases unmatched to any gene: 4. CDR3 coding DNA: TGCAGCGTTGAATTCGGGACAGGGGTGAACACCGGGGAGCTGTTTTTT. Translated: CSVEFGTGVNTGELFF.

This clonotype was detected only a few times. The chain joins TRBV3-1 to TRBJ2-1; 7 bases line up with TRBD2. V shed 4 bases and J 8 bases; nucleotides not matched to a gene: 11. This CDR3 has 15 amino acids. CDR1 and CDR2 (germline): LGHDT, YNNKEL (reference sequence). CDR3: CASSRRLAELDEQFF. In nucleotides, the CDR3 is TGTGCCAGCAGCCGGCGACTAGCCGAGTTGGATGAGCAGTTCTTC.

This clonotype was counted at least ten times. This rearrangement joins TRBV27 to TRBJ2-3, with D perhaps matching TRBD2 (6 bases). This CDR3 spans 15 amino acids. V was shortened by 6 bases and J by 1 base, with 14 bases between the two germline ends. Germline V gene data show CDR1 as MNHEY and CDR2 as SMNVEV (reference sequence). The CDR3 DNA is TGTGCCAGCAGATCACCGGGACTGGGCACAGATACGCAGTATTTT. This translates into CASRSPGLGTDTQYF.

The V and J genes are TRBV12-3 or TRBV12-4 and TRBJ2-6; D gene ambiguous. V was cut by 6 bases and J by 2 bases, with 11 bases left in between. The CDR3 is 15 residues long. The CDR3 bases are TGTGCCAGCAGACAAAGAGAAACTGGGGCCAACGTCCTGACTTTC. Protein: CASRQRETGANVLTF.

This clonotype was found a few times. The chain employs TRBV5-8 and TRBJ2-5, with D unclear. V was trimmed by 0 bases and J by 2 bases, leaving 11 bases between them. The CDR3 contains 15 residues. CDR1 and CDR2 (germline): SGHTS, YDEGEE. The chain's CDR3 is CASSLGVQEQETQYF. The CDR3, as DNA: TGTGCCAGCAGCTTGGGGGTCCAGGAGCAAGAGACCCAGTACTTC.

V is TRBV11-2 and J is TRBJ2-3; TRBD1 matches 9 bases. Germline V gene sequence: CDR1 SGHAT, CDR2 FQNNGV. V shed 2 bases and J 0 bases; nucleotides not matched to a gene: 3. The CDR3 runs 16 residues. CDR3 sequence: CASSLFGTGSTDTQYF. CDR3 in DNA: TGTGCCAGCAGCTTATTCGGGACAGGGAGCACAGATACGCAGTATTTT. The variable domain in full, with the rest retrieved from reference TRBV11-2 and TRBJ2-3, is EAGVAQSPRYKIIEKRQSVAFWCNPISGHATLYWYQQILGQGPKLLIQFQNNGVVDDSQLPKDRFSAERLKGVDSTLKIQPAKLEDSAVYLCASSLFGTGSTDTQYFGPGTRLTVL.

The rearrangement links TRBV11-2 to TRBJ2-7; a weak D match, TRBD1 (7 bases). The CDR3 has 14 amino acids. The V end was cut by 2 bases, the J end by 3 bases, with 11 bases between. Germline CDR1 and CDR2: SGHAT and FQNNGV. The CDR3 here is CASSLFQGGYEQYF. CDR3 DNA: TGTGCCAGCAGCTTATTCCAGGGGGGCTACGAGCAGTACTTC.

V is TRBV4-3 and J is TRBJ2-7, with D possibly matching TRBD2 (6 bases). The germline V and J ends were trimmed by 1 base and 3 bases, with 10 bases remaining between them. Germline values: CDR1 LGHNA, CDR2 YSLEER. The CDR3 contains 14 residues. CDR3 nucleotides: TGCGCCAGCAGCCAAGGTCTTAGCGGCTACGAGCAGTACTTC. It yields the protein CASSQGLSGYEQYF.

This clonotype has just a few counts. The chain carries TRBV12-3 or TRBV12-4 and TRBJ1-2; D not resolved. The V gene lost 6 bases and the J gene lost 3 bases, with 14 bases spanning the gap. The CDR3 runs 14 residues. The CDR3 nucleotides read TGTGCCAGCAGCCCTGGCGGGGTGGACTATGGCTACACCTTC. Protein: CASSPGGVDYGYTF.

This clonotype appeared many times. The chain is built from TRBV12-3 or TRBV12-4 and TRBJ2-7; the D is unclear. The germline V and J ends were trimmed by 4 bases and 3 bases, with 22 bases remaining between them. The CDR3 totals 17 residues. CDR3 coding DNA: TGTGCCAGCAGTTCCCGACCTCGCGACTCGGAGCGCTACGAGCAGTACTTC. Translation gives CASSSRPRDSERYEQYF.

There are a few counts of this clonotype. The chain couples TRBV19 to TRBJ1-2; D might be TRBD1 (5 bases). The V end lost 5 bases, the J end lost 7 bases, and 11 bases lay between the germline ends. From germline, CDR1 is LNHDA and CDR2 SQIVND (reference sequence). The CDR3 extends over 12 amino acids. The CDR3 sequence is CASSPGVSGYTF. The CDR3 DNA is TGTGCCAGTAGTCCGGGGGTTAGTGGCTACACCTTC.

This clonotype was counted between two and nine times. The gene calls are TRBV7-8 and TRBJ2-7, with 10 bases matching TRBD2. Per germline, CDR1 SGHVS and CDR2 FQNEAQ. J lost 3 bases, V lost 2 bases, and 7 bases had no gene match. The length of the CDR3 is 16 residues. The CDR3 nucleotides read TGTGCCAGCAGCTTATGGGTGGCTAGCGGGGGCTACGAGCAGTACTTC. Protein sequence: CASSLWVASGGYEQYF.

This clonotype was detected a few times. This chain joins TRBV19 and TRBJ1-1; D might be TRBD1 (6 bases). CDR1 LNHDA and CDR2 SQIVND come from the germline V gene (reference sequence). The V end lost 10 bases, the J end lost 6 bases, and 24 bases lay between the germline ends. The CDR3 consists of 15 residues. CDR3 loop: CATKTRQALGPEAFF. The CDR3 nucleotides read TGTGCCACCAAAACCAGACAGGCCCTGGGCCCTGAAGCTTTCTTT.

In its sample, this clonotype was seen a few times. The chain recombines TRBV3-1 with TRBJ2-1; D possibly matches TRBD1 or TRBD2 (5 bases each). This CDR3 is built from 16 residues. Trimming stripped 1 base from V and 7 bases from J, with 17 bases between. Germline CDR1 reads LGHDT; CDR2 reads YNNKEL (reference sequence). The CDR3 DNA sequence: TGTGCCAGCAGCCAAGTCGGGACGGCCGCCAGGAATGAGCAGTTCTTC. Encoded protein: CASSQVGTAARNEQFF.

This clonotype was picked up a small number of times. This chain connects TRBV27 to TRBJ1-2; 10 bases are shared with TRBD1. The CDR3 totals 15 residues. Germline CDR1 and CDR2: MNHEY and SMNVEV (reference sequence). Unmatched junction bases numbered 7, after V lost 5 bases and J lost 4 bases. The DNA for the CDR3 is TGTGCCAGCAGTCCGTCGACAGGGGGCGTCTATGGCTACACCTTC. This translates into CASSPSTGGVYGYTF.

The chain carries TRBV30 and TRBJ2-7; 11 bases align to TRBD2. V gave up 3 bases and J gave up 4 bases; unmatched junction bases: 2. From germline, CDR1 is GTSNPN and CDR2 SVGIG (reference sequence). The CDR3 runs to 13 residues. CDR3 region: CAWSRTSGYEQYF. CDR3 DNA: TGTGCCTGGAGCCGGACTAGCGGGTACGAGCAGTACTTC.

The chain carries TRBV10-3 and TRBJ1-2; TRBD1 might be the D (5 bases). The germline V gene encodes CDR1 ENHRY and CDR2 SYGVKD. This CDR3 contains 15 residues. V lost 8 bases to trimming and J lost 0 bases, with 16 bases between them. The CDR3 nucleotides are TGTGCCATCGGGACTGACGACTTGACTAACTATGGCTACACCTTC. Encoded protein: CAIGTDDLTNYGYTF.

This clonotype showed up many times. The rearrangement uses TRBV7-2 and TRBJ2-7; D is perhaps TRBD1 or TRBD2 (5 bases each). The V gene's germline CDR1 is SGHTA and CDR2 FQGNSA. The CDR3 covers 13 residues. The germline V and J ends were trimmed by 3 bases and 3 bases, with 9 bases remaining between them. CDR3 loop: CASSFGALYEQYF. The CDR3 nucleotides read TGTGCCAGCAGCTTCGGGGCGCTCTACGAGCAGTACTTC.

This CDR3 reads CASSSVSGAGNEQFF. The CDR3 DNA reads as TGTGCCAGCAGCTCCGTGAGTGGGGCCGGCAATGAGCAGTTCTTC. The gene calls are TRBV7-9 and TRBJ2-1, with D maybe TRBD1 (5 bases). The V end lost 4 bases, the J end lost 6 bases, and 16 bases lay between the germline ends. In germline, CDR1 is SEHNR, CDR2 FQNEAQ (reference sequence). This CDR3 region has 15 residues.

CDR3 nucleotides: TGTGCCAGCAGCCCTGGTTGGGCCCGGACCTACGAGCAGTACTTC. As protein: CASSPGWARTYEQYF. The chain has TRBV3-1 and TRBJ2-7; D is undetermined. Germline V lookup: CDR1 LGHDT, CDR2 YNNKEL (reference sequence). This CDR3 comprises 15 residues. Trimming removed 4 bases from V and 2 bases from J, with 15 bases in between.